This paragraph covers one T cell receptor beta chain sequence. These data originate in a study of blood T cell repertoires in COVID-19. Turning to the study itself: T cells, B-cell-depleted T cells, or PBMCs provided the cDNA or gDNA that served as material.

Each participant's cohort was designated according to participant-reported clinical history. Recovered status in Cohort 3 required two negative PCRs, clearance, or symptom resolution. Authors' processing steps: Nucleated cell counts were estimated from reference gene primer amplification. This table comes from immunoSEQ multiplex PCR, and its TCRdb copy is limited to in-frame clones, with some not included. The V and J calls and clone size are taken from that table; D and trimming were inferred from the DNA. Of hundreds of thousands of clones listed, about nine tenths are singletons. The CDR3 spans 14 residues. Germline V lookup: CDR1 MNHEY, CDR2 SMNVEV (reference sequence). The V and J ends lost 4 bases and 7 bases, in that order; junction bases with no gene match: 2.

What was sequenced was PBMCs or T cells enriched from blood (not recorded which). This receptor was identified in a man aged 25-40 years who had recovered from COVID-19. The gene calls are TRBV27 and TRBJ2-1, with 12 bases that match TRBD2. CDR3 nucleotide sequence: TGTGCCAGCAGTTATGGACTAGCGGGAAATGAGCAGTTCTTC. Protein: CASSYGLAGNEQFF.